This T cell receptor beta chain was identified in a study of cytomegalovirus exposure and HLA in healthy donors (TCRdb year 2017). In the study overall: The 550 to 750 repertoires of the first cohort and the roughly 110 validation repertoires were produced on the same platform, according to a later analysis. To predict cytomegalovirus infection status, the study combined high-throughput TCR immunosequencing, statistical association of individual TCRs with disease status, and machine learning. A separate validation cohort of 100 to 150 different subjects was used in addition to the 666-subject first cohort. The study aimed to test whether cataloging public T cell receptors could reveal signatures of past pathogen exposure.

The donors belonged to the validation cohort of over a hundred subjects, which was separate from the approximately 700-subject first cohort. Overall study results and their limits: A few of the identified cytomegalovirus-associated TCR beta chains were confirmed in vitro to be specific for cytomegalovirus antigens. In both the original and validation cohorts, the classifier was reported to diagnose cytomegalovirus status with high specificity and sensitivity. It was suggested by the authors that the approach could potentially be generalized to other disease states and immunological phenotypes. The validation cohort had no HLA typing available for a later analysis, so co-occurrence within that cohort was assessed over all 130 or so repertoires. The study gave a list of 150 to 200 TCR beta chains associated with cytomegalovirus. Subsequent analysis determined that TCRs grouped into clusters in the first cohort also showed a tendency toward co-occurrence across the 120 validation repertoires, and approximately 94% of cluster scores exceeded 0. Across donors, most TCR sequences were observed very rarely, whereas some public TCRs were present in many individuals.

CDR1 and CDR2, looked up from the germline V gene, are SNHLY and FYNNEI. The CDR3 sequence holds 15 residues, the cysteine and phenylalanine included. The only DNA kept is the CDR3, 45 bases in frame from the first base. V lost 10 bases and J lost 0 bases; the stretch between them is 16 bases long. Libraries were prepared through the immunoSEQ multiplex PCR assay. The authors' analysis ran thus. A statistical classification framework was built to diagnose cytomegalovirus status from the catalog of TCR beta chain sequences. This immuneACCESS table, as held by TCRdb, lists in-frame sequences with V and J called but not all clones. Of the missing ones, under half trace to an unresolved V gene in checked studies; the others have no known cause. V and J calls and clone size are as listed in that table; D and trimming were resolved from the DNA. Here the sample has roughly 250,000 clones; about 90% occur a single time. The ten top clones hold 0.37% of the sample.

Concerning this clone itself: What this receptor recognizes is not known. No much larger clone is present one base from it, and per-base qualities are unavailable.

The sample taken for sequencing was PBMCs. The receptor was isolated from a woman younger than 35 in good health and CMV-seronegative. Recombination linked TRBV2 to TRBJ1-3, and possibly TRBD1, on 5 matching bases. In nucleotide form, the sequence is TGTGCCACGGGGGGGGTGGTTTTCTCTGGAAACACCATATATTTT. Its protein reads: CATGGVVFSGNTIYF. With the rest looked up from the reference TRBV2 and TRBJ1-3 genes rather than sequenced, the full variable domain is EPEVTQTPSHQVTQMGQEVILRCVPISNHLYFYWYRQILGQKVEFLVSFYNNEISEKSEIFDDQFSVERPDGSNFTLKIRSTKLEDSAMYFCATGGVVFSGNTIYFGEGSWLTVV.